The present T cell receptor (beta chain) was sequenced within a study of blood T cell repertoires in COVID-19. At the level of the study: COVID-19 samples collected from the United States, Italy and Spain covered acute and convalescent phases.

V lost 0 bases and J 7 bases, leaving 13 bases between the germline ends. Per germline, CDR1 SGHRS and CDR2 YFSETQ. The CDR3 is made up of 14 amino acids. As handled by the study authors: Scientists estimated how many nucleated cells there were by amplifying reference gene primers. Clones were sequenced by immunoSEQ multiplex PCR, and TCRdb holds only the in-frame ones, with some missing. Clone size and the V and J calls come from that table; the DNA yielded D and trimming. The sample includes under 200,000 clones, roughly 86% of them seen just once. The TCR comes from a man aged 50 to 60 with active or convalescent COVID-19. Sequencing was performed on peripheral blood. The J gene is TRBJ1-2, the V gene TRBV5-1, with D uncertain. CDR3 amino acids: CASSLAEARGGYTF. The CDR3 DNA reads TGCGCCAGCAGCTTGGCCGAGGCCCGGGGTGGCTACACCTTC.